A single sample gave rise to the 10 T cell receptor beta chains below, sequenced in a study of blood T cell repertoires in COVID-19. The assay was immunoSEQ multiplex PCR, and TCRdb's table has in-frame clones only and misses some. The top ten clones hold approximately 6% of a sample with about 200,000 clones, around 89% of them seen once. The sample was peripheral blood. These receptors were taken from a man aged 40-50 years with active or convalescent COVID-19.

The CDR3 here is CASSPRGSTGSTDTQYF. The CDR3 DNA follows: TGTGCCAGCTCACCACGGGGTTCTACAGGAAGCACAGATACGCAGTATTTT. The rearrangement uses TRBV18 and TRBJ2-3; maybe TRBD1 (5 bases). V dropped 1 base and J dropped 0 bases, with 14 bases sitting between them. Germline CDR1 KGHSH, CDR2 LQKENI. This CDR3 has 17 amino acids.

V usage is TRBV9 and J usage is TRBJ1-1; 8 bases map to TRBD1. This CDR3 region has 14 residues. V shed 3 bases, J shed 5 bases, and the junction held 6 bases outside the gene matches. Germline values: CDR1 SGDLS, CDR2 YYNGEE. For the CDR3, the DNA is TGTGCCAGCAGCGCTGGACAGGGTTATACTGAAGCTTTCTTT. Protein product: CASSAGQGYTEAFF.

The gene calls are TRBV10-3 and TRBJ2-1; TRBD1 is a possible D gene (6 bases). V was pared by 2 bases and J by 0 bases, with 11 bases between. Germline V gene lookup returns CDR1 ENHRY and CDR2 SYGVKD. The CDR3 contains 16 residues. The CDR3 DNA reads TGTGCCATCAGTGAGGCAGGGGTAAGCTCCTACAATGAGCAGTTCTTC. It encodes CAISEAGVSSYNEQFF.

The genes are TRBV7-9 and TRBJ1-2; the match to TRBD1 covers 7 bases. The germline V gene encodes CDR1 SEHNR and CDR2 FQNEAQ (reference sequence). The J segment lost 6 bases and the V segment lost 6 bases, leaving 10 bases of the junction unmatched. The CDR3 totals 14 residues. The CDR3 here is CASRTTGRIDGYTF. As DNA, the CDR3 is TGTGCCAGCAGGACGACAGGGAGAATCGATGGCTACACCTTC.

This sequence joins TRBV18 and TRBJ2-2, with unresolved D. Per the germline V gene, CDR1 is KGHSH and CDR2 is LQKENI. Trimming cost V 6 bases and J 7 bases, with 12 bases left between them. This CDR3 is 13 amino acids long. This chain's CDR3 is CASSPSQIGELFF. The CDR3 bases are TGTGCCAGCTCCCCCAGTCAGATCGGGGAGCTGTTTTTT.

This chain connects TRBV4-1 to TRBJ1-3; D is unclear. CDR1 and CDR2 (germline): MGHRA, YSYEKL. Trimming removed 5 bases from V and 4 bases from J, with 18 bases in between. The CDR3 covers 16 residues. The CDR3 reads CASSDPVGGNGNTIYF. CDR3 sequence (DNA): TGCGCCAGCAGCGACCCGGTGGGAGGGAACGGAAACACCATATATTTT.

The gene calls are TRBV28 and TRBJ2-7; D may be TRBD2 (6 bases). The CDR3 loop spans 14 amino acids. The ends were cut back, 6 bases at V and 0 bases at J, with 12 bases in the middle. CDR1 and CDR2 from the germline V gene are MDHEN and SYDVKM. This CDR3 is CASRSGGSSYEQYF. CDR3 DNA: TGTGCCAGCAGATCCGGGGGAAGCTCCTACGAGCAGTACTTC.

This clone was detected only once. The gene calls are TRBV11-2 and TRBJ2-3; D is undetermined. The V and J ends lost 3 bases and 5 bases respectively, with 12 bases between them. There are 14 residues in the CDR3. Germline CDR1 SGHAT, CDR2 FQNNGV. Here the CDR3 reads CASSFVTVVDTQYF. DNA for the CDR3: TGTGCCAGCAGCTTTGTCACGGTGGTAGATACGCAGTATTTT.

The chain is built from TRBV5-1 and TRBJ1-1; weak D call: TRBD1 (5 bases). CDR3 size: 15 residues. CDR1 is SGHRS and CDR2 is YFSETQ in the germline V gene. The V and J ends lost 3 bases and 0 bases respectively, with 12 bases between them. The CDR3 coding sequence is TGCGCCAGCAGCTGGGGGGTAGGATTGAACACTGAAGCTTTCTTT. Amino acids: CASSWGVGLNTEAFF.

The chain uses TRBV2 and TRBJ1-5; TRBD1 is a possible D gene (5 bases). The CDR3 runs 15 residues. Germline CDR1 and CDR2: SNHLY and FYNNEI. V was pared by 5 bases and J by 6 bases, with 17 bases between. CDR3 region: CASSQGGGGSQPQHF. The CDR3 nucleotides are TGTGCCAGCAGTCAAGGTGGGGGGGGGAGTCAGCCCCAGCATTTT.